This T cell receptor (beta chain) was sequenced in a study of blood T cells in healthy people across ages. Broader study findings: Changes seen in expanded clonotypes were possibly confounded by donor CMV status left unknown.

The CDR3 sequence is 17 residues long. The germline CDR1 and CDR2 sequences are MDHEN and SYDVKM. With 4 bases clipped from V and 1 base from J, the junction kept 10 bases outside the gene matches. A note on this clonotype: Antigen: not known.

Combining a sample-barcoded 5' primer with a J-beta primer mix, a second PCR ran for 7 to 11 cycles. Each CDR3 protein gets one entry after TCRdb re-called the 5' RACE reads with MiXCR. In the table there are roughly 800,000 distinct CDR3 sequences, nearly 60% of which are singletons. The sample taken for sequencing was blood. The sequence came from a young man in good health. The chain joins TRBV28 to TRBJ2-4; TRBD1 agrees at 7 bases. The CDR3: CASSSTLLDRAKNIQYF. The CDR3 DNA sequence: TGTGCCAGCAGTTCGACCTTATTGGACAGGGCCAAAAACATTCAGTACTTC.